Within the sample, the clone carrying this T cell receptor (beta chain) is medium-sized. What it binds is not known. It was 85,000 to 100,000 TCR templates that were assayed per sample. TCRdb keeps only in-frame clones here, not all; method: immunoSEQ multiplex PCR. The sample shows about 10,000 clones, roughly 46% of them seen only once. This record belongs to a study of siplizumab effects on memory and regulatory T cells. Mixed lymphocyte reaction cells were cocultured at 37°C for 6 to 7 days. Study-wide points: Whether proliferating Tregs in siplizumab cultures suppress was not functionally confirmed. A naive or memory phenotype could not be assigned to roughly 75-97% of the proliferating CD4+ or CD8+ clones.

Germline loops: CDR1 SGHTA, CDR2 FQGTGA. Unmatched junction bases numbered 4, after V lost 0 bases and J lost 7 bases. The CDR3 extends over 15 amino acids. This TCR came from a human donor in good health; the cells came from an allogeneic mixed lymphocyte reaction. The sequenced material came from CFSE-low (dividing) CD4+ T cells sorted from an allogeneic mixed lymphocyte reaction. The J gene is TRBJ1-5, the V gene TRBV7-3, with TRBD1 identical over 9 bases. As DNA, the CDR3 is TGTGCCAGCAGCTTAACGGGGACAGGGAACCAGCCCCAGCATTTT. Protein sequence: CASSLTGTGNQPQHF.